These 9 T cell receptor beta chains came from one sample sequenced in a study of radiation and T cells in renal cell carcinoma. Time point noted: blood 4 weeks post-SBRT, at nephrectomy. As to treatment: 15 Gy SBRT to primary tumor, nephrectomy 4 weeks later. Sequenced by immunoSEQ multiplex PCR; TCRdb stores in-frame clones only, minus some. The profile shows tens of thousands of clones, 80% to 90% of them singletons. The sequences come from blood, collected from a patient whose treatment included radiotherapy and nephrectomy. The receptors were sampled from a woman in her 70s with renal cell carcinoma.

The chain is built from TRBV5-1 and TRBJ2-3; 11 bases fit TRBD2. The germline V gene encodes CDR1 SGHRS and CDR2 YFSETQ. The V segment lost 1 base and the J segment 4 bases; nucleotides outside the gene matches: 11. The CDR3 spans 18 residues. CDR3 in DNA: TGCGCCAGCAGCTTGTGGGATAGCGGGGGGGCGAATCCAGATACGCAGTATTTT. This codes for CASSLWDSGGANPDTQYF. The full variable domain, with the rest looked up from reference TRBV5-1 and TRBJ2-3, is KAGVTQTPRYLIKTRGQQVTLSCSPISGHRSVSWYQQTPGQGLQFLFEYFSETQRNKGNFPGRFSGRQFSNSRSEMNVSTLELGDSALYLCASSLWDSGGANPDTQYFGPGTRLTVL.

This rearrangement joins TRBV6-1 to TRBJ2-5; a weak D match, TRBD2 (7 bases). Germline V CDR1 and CDR2: MNHNS, SASEGT. The CDR3 totals 17 residues. With 2 bases removed from V and 4 bases from J, the gap between germline ends came to 20 bases. This CDR3 reads CASSEIGGRGSRETQYF. CDR3 sequence (DNA): TGTGCCAGCAGTGAAATCGGGGGGAGGGGGAGCAGAGAGACCCAGTACTTC.

The chain recombines TRBV29-1 with TRBJ2-1; D unresolved. Trimming left V 2 bases short and J 12 bases short, with 11 bases between. Germline V gene data show CDR1 as SQVTM and CDR2 as ANQGSEA. The CDR3 is 11 residues long. The CDR3 DNA follows: TGCAGCGTTGAATCAGGTTTTCGGCAGTTCTTC. Translated: CSVESGFRQFF.

The CDR3 here is CASSIGGQGSEKLFF. CDR3 in DNA: TGTGCCAGTAGTATAGGGGGACAGGGCTCTGAAAAACTGTTTTTT. The chain joins TRBV19 to TRBJ1-4; 9 bases align to TRBD1. The CDR3 is 15 residues long. CDR1 and CDR2 from the germline V gene are LNHDA and SQIVND (reference sequence). The V gene end was trimmed by 1 base and the J gene end by 7 bases; junction bases not matched to a gene: 4. The variable domain in full, completed from reference TRBV19 and TRBJ1-4, reads DGGITQSPKYLFRKEGQNVTLSCEQNLNHDAMYWYRQDPGQGLRLIYYSQIVNDFQKGDIAEGYSVSREKKESFPLTVTSAQKNPTAFYLCASSIGGQGSEKLFFGSGTQLSVL.

A single count supports this clone. This chain connects TRBV7-9 to TRBJ2-1; D not certain. The CDR3 consists of 14 residues. Germline V gene data show CDR1 as SEHNR and CDR2 as FQNEAQ (reference sequence). V was pared by 1 base and J by 2 bases, with 6 bases between. CDR3 region: CASSLGFTYNEQFF. The CDR3 DNA reads as TGTGCCAGCAGCTTAGGATTCACCTACAATGAGCAGTTCTTC.

The CDR3, as DNA: TGTGCCTGGAGTGTAAAGTGGCACGATACGCAGTATTTT. Residues: CAWSVKWHDTQYF. V is TRBV30 and J is TRBJ2-3; no clear D. The V gene lost 0 bases and the J gene lost 6 bases, with 10 bases spanning the gap. This CDR3 comprises 13 residues. Germline CDR1 GTSNPN, CDR2 SVGIG (reference sequence).

The V call is TRBV19, the J call TRBJ2-7, with D perhaps TRBD1 (5 bases). The CDR3 contains 14 residues. CDR1 is LNHDA and CDR2 is SQIVND in the germline V gene (reference sequence). The V end lost 2 bases, the J end lost 0 bases, and 8 bases lay between the germline ends. The CDR3 nucleotides are TGTGCCAGTAGTATATTGGACAACTCCTACGAGCAGTACTTC. Its translation: CASSILDNSYEQYF.

This clone was seen more than once but under ten times. The chain links TRBV2 to TRBJ1-6, with D unclear. V lost 6 bases, J lost 7 bases, and 7 bases lay in between. Germline CDR1 and CDR2: SNHLY and FYNNEI. The CDR3 is 12 amino acids. The CDR3 loop is CASSRPNSPLHF. CDR3 in DNA: TGTGCCAGCAGCCGTCCAAATTCACCCCTCCACTTT.

This chain uses TRBV5-1 with TRBJ1-2; possibly TRBD1 for D (6 bases). The V and J ends lost 4 bases and 7 bases respectively, with 20 bases between them. There are 15 residues in the CDR3. CDR1 and CDR2 (germline): SGHRS, YFSETQ. Written as DNA, the CDR3 is TGCGCCAGCAGCGATAACACCCTGAGGGGGGCTGGCTACACCTTC. This codes for CASSDNTLRGAGYTF.